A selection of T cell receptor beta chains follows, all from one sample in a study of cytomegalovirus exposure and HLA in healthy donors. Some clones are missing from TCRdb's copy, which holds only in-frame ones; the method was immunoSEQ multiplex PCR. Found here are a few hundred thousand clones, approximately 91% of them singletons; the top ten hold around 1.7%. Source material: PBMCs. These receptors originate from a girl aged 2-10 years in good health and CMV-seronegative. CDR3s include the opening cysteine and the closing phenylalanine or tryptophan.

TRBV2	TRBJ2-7	CASRGQGLLYEQYF
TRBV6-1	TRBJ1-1	CASSEIITGFTEAFF
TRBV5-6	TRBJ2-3	CASSLGQYTDTQYF
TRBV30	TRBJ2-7	CAYGSYEQYF
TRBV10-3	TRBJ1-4	CAISDSTNEKLFF
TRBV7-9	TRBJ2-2	CASSFNPGELFF
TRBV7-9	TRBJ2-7	CASSERDSPPYEQYF
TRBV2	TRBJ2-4	CASGGTGRRVYF
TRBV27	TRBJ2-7	CASSLTGSFEQYF
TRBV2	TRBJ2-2	CASSRNRAGELFF
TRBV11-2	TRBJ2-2	CASSFRTSEDTGELFF
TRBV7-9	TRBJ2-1	CASSLVSGYSYNEQFF
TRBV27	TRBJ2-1	CASSLRVSGTHNEQFF
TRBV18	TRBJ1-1	CASSSKQGNTEAFF
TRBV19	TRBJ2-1	CASMTTYEQFF
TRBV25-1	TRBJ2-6	CASSEYFTGNSGANVLTF
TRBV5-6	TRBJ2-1	CASSPFGDSSYNEQFF
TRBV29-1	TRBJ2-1	CSVEPRLVTPNEQFF
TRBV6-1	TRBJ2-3	CASSDRGLTDTQYF
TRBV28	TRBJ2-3	CASSFRPSLTSTDTQYF
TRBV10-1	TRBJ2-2	CASSLAAGELFF
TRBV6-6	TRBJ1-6	CASSLRGLRDSPLHF
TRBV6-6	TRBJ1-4	CASSYSTAVGQEKLFF
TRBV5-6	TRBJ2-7	CASSSGLAGVYEQYF
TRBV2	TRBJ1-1	CASSEDRGPPEAFF
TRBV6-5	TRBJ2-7	CASSYEPSKRGEQYF